Listed below are T cell receptor beta chains from one sample, sequenced in a study of control samples from healthy donors and cancer patients. Some clones are missing from TCRdb's copy, which holds only in-frame ones; the method was immunoSEQ multiplex PCR. The table lists 190,000 or so clones, 80% to 95% of them singletons. Sequenced input: blood. These TCRs come from a man aged 18 to 35 in good health. CDR3s include the opening cysteine and the closing phenylalanine or tryptophan. D genes are given only for firm matches. The size field is filled for only some rows; it gives once, few, many or a size class.

j_call: TRBJ2-3; v_call: TRBV2; d_call: .; clone_size: .; cdr3_aa: CASEWWSQGDTQYF; cdr3_nt: TGTGCCAGCGAGTGGTGGTCGCAGGGAGATACGCAGTATTTT
j_call: TRBJ2-5; v_call: TRBV9; d_call: TRBD2; clone_size: .; cdr3_aa: CASTSLAGETQYF; cdr3_nt: TGTGCCAGCACCAGTCTAGCGGGAGAGACCCAGTACTTC
j_call: TRBJ2-7; v_call: TRBV7-8; d_call: TRBD2; clone_size: .; cdr3_aa: CASSPGGLAGVYEQYF; cdr3_nt: TGTGCCAGCAGCCCAGGGGGACTAGCGGGGGTGTACGAGCAGTACTTC
j_call: TRBJ2-3; v_call: TRBV6-5; d_call: .; clone_size: .; cdr3_aa: CASSRQPSSTDTQYF; cdr3_nt: TGTGCCAGCAGTAGACAGCCTTCTAGCACAGATACGCAGTATTTT
j_call: TRBJ1-1; v_call: TRBV6-5; d_call: .; clone_size: .; cdr3_aa: CASSYSDSPNTEAFF; cdr3_nt: TGTGCCAGCAGTTACTCGGACTCCCCCAACACTGAAGCTTTCTTT
j_call: TRBJ1-2; v_call: TRBV7-6; d_call: TRBD1; clone_size: .; cdr3_aa: CASSSDAGGRVYGYTF; cdr3_nt: TGTGCCAGCAGCTCCGACGCAGGGGGACGCGTCTATGGCTACACCTTC
j_call: TRBJ1-2; v_call: TRBV25-1; d_call: .; clone_size: .; cdr3_aa: CASSESQPGRYGYTF; cdr3_nt: TGTGCCAGCAGTGAATCACAGCCAGGGCGATATGGCTACACCTTC
j_call: TRBJ1-5; v_call: TRBV5-1; d_call: .; clone_size: .; cdr3_aa: CASSLDTGGPQHF; cdr3_nt: TGCGCCAGCAGCTTGGATACGGGAGGTCCCCAGCATTTT
j_call: TRBJ2-7; v_call: TRBV7-2; d_call: .; clone_size: .; cdr3_aa: CASLGPSYEQYF; cdr3_nt: TGTGCCAGCCTGGGCCCTTCCTACGAGCAGTACTTC
j_call: TRBJ2-7; v_call: TRBV5-8; d_call: .; clone_size: .; cdr3_aa: CASRGQGSEQYF; cdr3_nt: TGTGCCAGCAGAGGGCAGGGCTCCGAGCAGTACTTC
j_call: TRBJ1-4; v_call: TRBV6-5; d_call: .; clone_size: .; cdr3_aa: CASTGRPNEKLFF; cdr3_nt: TGTGCCAGCACGGGCAGGCCGAATGAAAAACTGTTTTTT
j_call: TRBJ2-7; v_call: TRBV5-1; d_call: .; clone_size: .; cdr3_aa: CAIPAGRAYYEQYF; cdr3_nt: TGCGCCATACCAGCCGGCAGGGCCTACTACGAGCAGTACTTC
j_call: TRBJ2-3; v_call: TRBV11-2; d_call: .; clone_size: .; cdr3_aa: CASSPYTDTQYF; cdr3_nt: TGTGCCAGCAGCCCTTACACAGATACGCAGTATTTT
j_call: TRBJ1-1; v_call: TRBV6-5; d_call: .; clone_size: many; cdr3_aa: CASSSGNTEAFF; cdr3_nt: TGTGCCAGCAGTTCGGGGAACACTGAAGCTTTCTTT
j_call: TRBJ1-6; v_call: TRBV6-5; d_call: .; clone_size: .; cdr3_aa: CASNQGSYNSPLHF; cdr3_nt: TGTGCCAGCAACCAGGGCTCCTATAATTCACCCCTCCACTTT
j_call: TRBJ1-2; v_call: TRBV5-1; d_call: TRBD1; clone_size: .; cdr3_aa: CASSPGTGNYGYTF; cdr3_nt: TGCGCCAGCAGCCCAGGGACAGGGAACTATGGCTACACCTTC
j_call: TRBJ2-3; v_call: TRBV10-1; d_call: .; clone_size: .; cdr3_aa: CASRGGRWTDPDTQYF; cdr3_nt: TGCGCCAGCAGGGGGGGGCGTTGGACAGATCCAGATACGCAGTATTTT
j_call: TRBJ1-5; v_call: TRBV6-5; d_call: .; clone_size: .; cdr3_aa: CASSGQNQPQHF; cdr3_nt: TGTGCCAGCTCCGGACAGAATCAGCCCCAGCATTTT
j_call: TRBJ1-1; v_call: TRBV29-1; d_call: .; clone_size: .; cdr3_aa: CSVESSTEAFF; cdr3_nt: TGCAGCGTTGAATCCAGCACTGAAGCTTTCTTT
j_call: TRBJ2-7; v_call: TRBV4-2; d_call: TRBD2; clone_size: .; cdr3_aa: CASSLRGGSSYEQYF; cdr3_nt: TGTGCCAGCAGTCTTCGGGGGGGGAGCTCCTACGAGCAGTACTTC
j_call: TRBJ1-6; v_call: TRBV6-6; d_call: TRBD1; clone_size: .; cdr3_aa: CASSMGQNNSPLHF; cdr3_nt: TGTGCCAGCAGCATGGGACAGAATAATTCACCCCTCCACTTT
j_call: TRBJ1-2; v_call: TRBV24-1; d_call: .; clone_size: .; cdr3_aa: CATSQGTGYGYTF; cdr3_nt: TGTGCCACCAGCCAGGGGACTGGCTATGGCTACACCTTC
j_call: TRBJ1-4; v_call: TRBV25-1; d_call: .; clone_size: .; cdr3_aa: CASSASTGMTGKLFF; cdr3_nt: TGTGCCAGCAGTGCTTCGACCGGGATGACGGGAAAACTGTTTTTT
j_call: TRBJ1-4; v_call: TRBV2; d_call: TRBD1; clone_size: .; cdr3_aa: CASSYTGGANEKLFF; cdr3_nt: TGTGCCAGCAGTTATACAGGGGGCGCGAATGAAAAACTGTTTTTT
j_call: TRBJ2-2; v_call: TRBV9; d_call: .; clone_size: .; cdr3_aa: CASSVYGLPSNTGELFF; cdr3_nt: TGTGCCAGCAGCGTGTATGGCCTCCCTTCGAACACCGGGGAGCTGTTTTTT
j_call: TRBJ2-7; v_call: TRBV20-1; d_call: TRBD2; clone_size: .; cdr3_aa: CSASGTSLHEQYF; cdr3_nt: TGCAGTGCTAGTGGGACTAGCCTCCACGAGCAGTACTTC
j_call: TRBJ2-7; v_call: TRBV28; d_call: .; clone_size: many; cdr3_aa: CASSLFDGTYEQYF; cdr3_nt: TGTGCCAGCAGTTTATTTGACGGGACCTACGAGCAGTACTTC
j_call: TRBJ2-7; v_call: TRBV6-5; d_call: .; clone_size: .; cdr3_aa: CASSPGWYEQYF; cdr3_nt: TGTGCCAGCAGCCCGGGTTGGTACGAGCAGTACTTC
j_call: TRBJ1-6; v_call: TRBV2; d_call: .; clone_size: .; cdr3_aa: CASSASNSNSPLHF; cdr3_nt: TGTGCCAGCAGTGCGAGTAACAGTAATTCACCCCTCCACTTT
j_call: TRBJ1-1; v_call: TRBV10-2; d_call: .; clone_size: .; cdr3_aa: CASRSGGTFF; cdr3_nt: TGCGCCAGCAGATCCGGGGGGACTTTCTTT
j_call: TRBJ1-1; v_call: TRBV5-1; d_call: .; clone_size: .; cdr3_aa: CASSPGTLNTEAFF; cdr3_nt: TGCGCCAGCAGCCCCGGGACACTGAACACTGAAGCTTTCTTT
j_call: TRBJ2-2; v_call: TRBV5-5; d_call: TRBD2; clone_size: .; cdr3_aa: CASSFRNILAGGVRELFF; cdr3_nt: TGTGCCAGCAGCTTTCGCAATATACTAGCGGGGGGGGTCAGGGAGCTGTTTTTT
j_call: TRBJ2-7; v_call: TRBV27; d_call: .; clone_size: .; cdr3_aa: CASSVRGGSSYEQYF; cdr3_nt: TGTGCCAGCAGTGTTCGCGGAGGAAGCTCCTACGAGCAGTACTTC
j_call: TRBJ2-2; v_call: TRBV2; d_call: TRBD1; clone_size: .; cdr3_aa: CASLLTGATGELFF; cdr3_nt: TGTGCCAGCCTCTTGACAGGGGCGACCGGGGAGCTGTTTTTT
j_call: TRBJ2-2; v_call: TRBV6-1; d_call: .; clone_size: few; cdr3_aa: CASSEQTGASAGELFF; cdr3_nt: TGTGCCAGCAGTGAACAAACCGGGGCCTCCGCCGGGGAGCTGTTTTTT
j_call: TRBJ1-4; v_call: TRBV4-2; d_call: .; clone_size: .; cdr3_aa: CASSQEGSTNEKLFF; cdr3_nt: TGTGCCAGCAGCCAAGAGGGTTCAACTAATGAAAAACTGTTTTTT
j_call: TRBJ2-3; v_call: TRBV2; d_call: .; clone_size: .; cdr3_aa: CASSEALGWADTQYF; cdr3_nt: TGTGCCAGCAGTGAAGCGCTAGGATGGGCAGATACGCAGTATTTT
j_call: TRBJ2-5; v_call: TRBV5-4; d_call: TRBD1; clone_size: .; cdr3_aa: CASSLDYRGQETQYF; cdr3_nt: TGTGCCAGCAGCTTGGATTACAGGGGCCAAGAGACCCAGTACTTC
j_call: TRBJ2-5; v_call: TRBV5-1; d_call: .; clone_size: .; cdr3_aa: CASSLTPTRETQYF; cdr3_nt: TGCGCCAGCAGCTTAACCCCTACACGGGAGACCCAGTACTTC
j_call: TRBJ2-2; v_call: TRBV28; d_call: .; clone_size: .; cdr3_aa: CASARAGARDTGELFF; cdr3_nt: TGTGCCAGCGCCAGGGCAGGGGCGCGGGACACCGGGGAGCTGTTTTTT
j_call: TRBJ1-5; v_call: TRBV18; d_call: .; clone_size: .; cdr3_aa: CASSPPRGDNQPQHF; cdr3_nt: TGTGCCAGCTCACCCCCACGAGGTGACAATCAGCCCCAGCATTTT
j_call: TRBJ2-1; v_call: TRBV2; d_call: .; clone_size: .; cdr3_aa: CASSRSWSEQFF; cdr3_nt: TGTGCCAGCAGCCGTAGCTGGAGTGAGCAGTTCTTC
j_call: TRBJ1-5; v_call: TRBV2; d_call: .; clone_size: .; cdr3_aa: CASSESRFNQPQHF; cdr3_nt: TGTGCCAGCAGTGAAAGCAGATTTAATCAGCCCCAGCATTTT
j_call: TRBJ2-1; v_call: TRBV3-1/TRBV3-2; d_call: .; clone_size: .; cdr3_aa: CASSQIYNNEQFF; cdr3_nt: TGTGCCAGCAGCCAAATTTACAACAATGAGCAGTTCTTC
j_call: TRBJ1-1; v_call: TRBV5-6; d_call: .; clone_size: .; cdr3_aa: CASSLGSFDTEAFF; cdr3_nt: TGTGCCAGCAGCTTGGGGAGTTTCGACACTGAAGCTTTCTTT
j_call: TRBJ2-7; v_call: TRBV7-2; d_call: TRBD1; clone_size: .; cdr3_aa: CASSLDRGHYEQYF; cdr3_nt: TGTGCCAGCAGCTTAGACAGGGGGCATTACGAGCAGTACTTC
j_call: TRBJ2-7; v_call: TRBV5-3; d_call: .; clone_size: .; cdr3_aa: CARSLTDSPGEQYF; cdr3_nt: TGTGCCAGAAGCCTCACGGACTCCCCAGGCGAGCAGTACTTC
j_call: TRBJ2-2; v_call: TRBV6-5; d_call: TRBD2; clone_size: .; cdr3_aa: CASSWGGIDTGELFF; cdr3_nt: TGTGCCAGCAGTTGGGGAGGGATTGACACCGGGGAGCTGTTTTTT
j_call: TRBJ2-3; v_call: TRBV5-1; d_call: .; clone_size: .; cdr3_aa: CASSLANGVTDTQYF; cdr3_nt: TGCGCCAGCAGCTTGGCCAACGGGGTCACAGATACGCAGTATTTT
j_call: TRBJ1-1; v_call: TRBV2; d_call: .; clone_size: .; cdr3_aa: CASTFPGTIGNEAFF; cdr3_nt: TGTGCCAGCACGTTTCCGGGGACAATCGGGAATGAAGCTTTCTTT
j_call: TRBJ2-5; v_call: TRBV9; d_call: .; clone_size: .; cdr3_aa: CASSVQGEETQYF; cdr3_nt: TGTGCCAGCAGCGTACAGGGCGAAGAGACCCAGTACTTC
j_call: TRBJ1-4; v_call: TRBV6-5; d_call: .; clone_size: once; cdr3_aa: CASRSSEKLFF; cdr3_nt: TGTGCCAGCAGATCATCAGAAAAACTGTTTTTT
j_call: TRBJ2-3; v_call: TRBV11-1; d_call: TRBD2; clone_size: .; cdr3_aa: CASSSQTSALGDTQYF; cdr3_nt: TGTGCCAGCAGCTCTCAGACTAGCGCCCTGGGAGATACGCAGTATTTT
j_call: TRBJ1-3; v_call: TRBV5-1; d_call: .; clone_size: .; cdr3_aa: CASSLEVSGNTIYF; cdr3_nt: TGCGCCAGCAGCTTGGAAGTCTCTGGAAACACCATATATTTT